This T cell receptor beta chain was documented in a study of blood T cell repertoires in COVID-19. The overall study: The origin of the acute and convalescent COVID-19 samples was the United States, Italy and Spain. T cells, B-cell-depleted T cells, or PBMCs supplied cDNA or gDNA.

Sequencing used immunoSEQ multiplex PCR; TCRdb keeps in-frame clones, though not all of them. The sample lists 400,000 to 550,000 clones, about 89% occurring once. The specimen was peripheral blood. This receptor was identified in a woman younger than 45 with acute or convalescent COVID-19.

CDR3 amino acids: CAWRGEEDEQFF. Here the CDR3 DNA reads TGTGCCTGGAGGGGAGAGGAGGATGAGCAGTTCTTC. The chain couples TRBV30 to TRBJ2-1; D is perhaps TRBD2 (5 bases). This CDR3 contains 12 residues. Germline assignment: CDR1 GTSNPN and CDR2 SVGIG (reference sequence). Trimming left V 3 bases short and J 8 bases short, with 11 bases between.